This TCR beta chain appears in the sequencing data of a study of metastatic and nonmetastatic thyroid tumors. On the study more broadly: Comparison of repertoires was carried out across blood and tumor or nodule tissue from malignant and benign thyroid patients.

This clone occurred a few times. Prior to thyroid surgery, none of the patients had received any treatment. The authors' processing: The distant-metastasis classifier for papillary thyroid cancer was built from CDR3 differences across clinicopathological groups. TCRdb re-clonotyped the PCR reads via MiXCR. V and J calls and clone size were set by TCRdb, not the authors. The repertoire holds about 9,900 clones, with roughly 11% as singletons. There are 14 residues in the CDR3. Per the germline V gene, CDR1 is MNHNS and CDR2 is SASEGT. Between the trimmed V and J ends, which lost 8 bases and 4 bases, there was a span of 17 bases.

The sample consisted of tumor tissue. This clonotype originated in a female donor with papillary thyroid cancer or a benign thyroid nodule (not recorded which). Some clones in this sample may be carry-over from other donors' samples. This rearrangement joins TRBV6-1 to TRBJ1-2; D call uncertain. CDR3 residues: CASSHGEVAYGYTF. Written as DNA, the CDR3 is TGTGCCAGCTCCCACGGGGAGGTGGCCTATGGCTACACCTTC.